The TCR beta chain under discussion was sequenced for a study of regulatory T cells in long-lasting Graves disease. Relying on iRepertoire HTBI primers and Arm-PCR of CDR3 regions, the team built TCR beta libraries. TCRdb recomputed calls from the multiplex PCR reads with MiXCR, one row per CDR3 protein. The data contain a few hundred thousand distinct CDR3 sequences, 20% to 25% of them singletons. V shed 5 bases and J shed 0 bases, with 11 bases lying between them. The germline gives CDR1 LNHDA, CDR2 SQIVND (reference sequence). This CDR3 is 15 amino acids long. Time point reported: persistent/refractory GD, antithyroid drugs over 5 years with positive TRAb. PBMCs were the source of the RNA used for TCR sequencing.

The starting material was peripheral blood mononuclear cells (PBMCs), obtained when the disease was refractory, from a patient treated with antithyroid drugs. This TCR was sampled from a female donor with Graves disease. The chain couples TRBV19 to TRBJ1-5; D perhaps matches TRBD1 (5 bases). CDR3 bases: TGTGCCAGTAGTTATGAGGGGCCTAGCAATCAGCCCCAGCATTTT. It translates to CASSYEGPSNQPQHF.